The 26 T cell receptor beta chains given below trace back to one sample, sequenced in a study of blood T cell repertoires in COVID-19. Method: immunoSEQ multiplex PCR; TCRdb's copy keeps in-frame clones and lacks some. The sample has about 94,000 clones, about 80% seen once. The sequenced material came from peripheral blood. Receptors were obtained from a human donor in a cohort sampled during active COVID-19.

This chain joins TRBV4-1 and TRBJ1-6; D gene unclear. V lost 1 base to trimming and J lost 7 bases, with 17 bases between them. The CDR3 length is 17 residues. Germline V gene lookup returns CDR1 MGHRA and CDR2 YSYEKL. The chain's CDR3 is CASSQGGIARGNSPLHF. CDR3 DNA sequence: TGCGCCAGCAGCCAAGGGGGAATTGCGCGGGGAAATTCACCCCTCCACTTT.

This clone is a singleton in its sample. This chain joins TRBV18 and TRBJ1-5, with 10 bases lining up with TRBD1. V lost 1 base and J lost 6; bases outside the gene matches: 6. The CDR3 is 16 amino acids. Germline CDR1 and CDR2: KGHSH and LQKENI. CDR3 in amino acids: CASSPLDRGQVQPQHF. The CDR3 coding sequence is TGTGCCAGCTCACCACTTGACAGGGGGCAGGTTCAGCCCCAGCATTTT.

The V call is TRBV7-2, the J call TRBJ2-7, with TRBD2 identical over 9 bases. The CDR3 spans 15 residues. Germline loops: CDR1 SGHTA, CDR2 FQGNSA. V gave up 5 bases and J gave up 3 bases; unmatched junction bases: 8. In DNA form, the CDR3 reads TGTGCCAGCAGCAGAGTAGCGGGAGCGGACTACGAGCAGTACTTC. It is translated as CASSRVAGADYEQYF.

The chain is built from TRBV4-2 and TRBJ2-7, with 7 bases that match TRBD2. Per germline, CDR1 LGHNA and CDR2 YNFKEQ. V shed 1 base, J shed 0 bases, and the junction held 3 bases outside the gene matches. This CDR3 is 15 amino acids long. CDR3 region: CASSQGGGSSYEQYF. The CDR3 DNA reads TGTGCCAGCAGCCAAGGGGGCGGGAGCTCCTACGAGCAGTACTTC.

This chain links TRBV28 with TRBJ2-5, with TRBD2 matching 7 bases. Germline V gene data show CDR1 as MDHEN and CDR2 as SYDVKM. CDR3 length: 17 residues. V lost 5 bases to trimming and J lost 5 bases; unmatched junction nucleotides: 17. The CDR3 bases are TGTGCCAGCAGTCCGACAAGAGCGGGACTTTCCCGGGAGACCCAGTACTTC. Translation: CASSPTRAGLSRETQYF. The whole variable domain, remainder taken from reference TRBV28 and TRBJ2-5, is DVKVTQSSRYLVKRTGEKVFLECVQDMDHENMFWYRQDPGLGLRLIYFSYDVKMKEKGDIPEGYSVSREKKERFSLILESASTNQTSMYLCASSPTRAGLSRETQYFGPGTRLLVL.

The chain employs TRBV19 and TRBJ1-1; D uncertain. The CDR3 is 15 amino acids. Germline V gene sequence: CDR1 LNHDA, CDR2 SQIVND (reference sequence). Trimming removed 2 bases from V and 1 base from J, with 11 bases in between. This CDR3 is CASSIIQYTNTEAFF. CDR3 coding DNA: TGTGCCAGTAGTATAATCCAGTACACGAACACTGAAGCTTTCTTT.

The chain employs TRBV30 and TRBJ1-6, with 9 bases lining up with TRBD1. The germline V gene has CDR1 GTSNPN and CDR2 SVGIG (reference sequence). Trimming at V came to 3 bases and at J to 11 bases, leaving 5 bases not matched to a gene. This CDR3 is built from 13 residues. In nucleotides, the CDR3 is TGTGCCTGGAGGGAGACAGGGGGGGCACCCCTCCACTTT. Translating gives CAWRETGGAPLHF. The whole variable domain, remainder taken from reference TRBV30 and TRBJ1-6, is SQTIHQWPATLVQPVGSPLSLECTVEGTSNPNLYWYRQAAGRGLQLLFYSVGIGQISSEVPQNLSASRPQDRQFILSSKKLLLSDSGFYLCAWRETGGAPLHFGNGTRLTVT.

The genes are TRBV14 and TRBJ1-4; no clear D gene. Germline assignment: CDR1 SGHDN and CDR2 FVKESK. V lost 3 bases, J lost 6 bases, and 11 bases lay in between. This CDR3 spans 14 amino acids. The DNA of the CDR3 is TGTGCCAGCAGCCATGGCCGAACAGATGAAAAACTGTTTTTT. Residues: CASSHGRTDEKLFF. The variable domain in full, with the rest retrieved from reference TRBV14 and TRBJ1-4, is EAGVTQFPSHSVIEKGQTVTLRCDPISGHDNLYWYRRVMGKEIKFLLHFVKESKQDESGMPNNRFLAERTGGTYSTLKVQPAELEDSGVYFCASSHGRTDEKLFFGSGTQLSVL.

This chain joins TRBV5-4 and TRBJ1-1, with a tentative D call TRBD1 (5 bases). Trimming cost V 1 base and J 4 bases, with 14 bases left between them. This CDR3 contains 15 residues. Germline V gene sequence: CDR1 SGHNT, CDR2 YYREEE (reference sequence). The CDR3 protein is CASSLFGAGSTEAFF. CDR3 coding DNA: TGTGCCAGCAGCTTGTTCGGGGCCGGGAGCACTGAAGCTTTCTTT. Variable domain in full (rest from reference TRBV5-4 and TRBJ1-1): ETGVTQSPTHLIKTRGQQVTLRCSSQSGHNTVSWYQQALGQGPQFIFQYYREEENGRGNFPPRFSGLQFPNYSSELNVNALELDDSALYLCASSLFGAGSTEAFFGQGTRLTVV.

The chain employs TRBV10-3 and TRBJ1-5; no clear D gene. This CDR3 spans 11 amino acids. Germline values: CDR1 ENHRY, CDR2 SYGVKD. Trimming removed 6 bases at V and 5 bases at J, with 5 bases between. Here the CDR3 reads CAIRGDQPQHF. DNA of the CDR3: TGTGCCATCAGGGGAGATCAGCCCCAGCATTTT.

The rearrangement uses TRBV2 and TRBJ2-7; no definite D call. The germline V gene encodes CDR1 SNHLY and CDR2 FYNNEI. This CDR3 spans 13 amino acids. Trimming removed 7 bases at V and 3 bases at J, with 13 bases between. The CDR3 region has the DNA TGTGCCAGCAATGTCGGAGTGGTCTACGAGCAGTACTTC. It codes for CASNVGVVYEQYF.

In nucleotides, the CDR3 is TGTGCCAGCAGTCCTATCCGGACTAGCGGGAGGGCCACGAATACGCAGTATTTT. Translated: CASSPIRTSGRATNTQYF. The chain recombines TRBV27 with TRBJ2-3, with TRBD2 identical over 15 bases. The CDR3 is 18 residues long. Germline assignment: CDR1 MNHEY and CDR2 SMNVEV (reference sequence). V gave up 5 bases and J gave up 7 bases; unmatched junction bases: 13.

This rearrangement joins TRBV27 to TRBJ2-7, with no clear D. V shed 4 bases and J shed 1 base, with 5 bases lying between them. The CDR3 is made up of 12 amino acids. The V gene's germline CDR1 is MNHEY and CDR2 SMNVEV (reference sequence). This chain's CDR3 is CASSSTSYEQYF. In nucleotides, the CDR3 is TGTGCCAGCAGTTCGACTTCCTACGAGCAGTACTTC.

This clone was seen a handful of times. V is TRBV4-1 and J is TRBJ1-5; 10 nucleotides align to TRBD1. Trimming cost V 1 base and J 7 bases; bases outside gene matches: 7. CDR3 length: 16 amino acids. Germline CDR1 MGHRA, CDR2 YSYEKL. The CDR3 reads CASSQAGTGVEQPQHF. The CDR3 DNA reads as TGCGCCAGCAGCCAAGCCGGGACAGGGGTGGAACAGCCCCAGCATTTT.

The CDR3 loop reads CASSPPGQGTRNTEAFF. The DNA of the CDR3 is TGTGCCAGCAGTCCTCCGGGACAGGGGACACGAAACACTGAAGCTTTCTTT. V gene TRBV6-6 combines with J gene TRBJ1-1; 10 nucleotides line up with TRBD1. The CDR3 has 17 residues. In germline, CDR1 is MNHNY, CDR2 SVGAGI (reference sequence). V was pared by 5 bases and J by 2 bases, with 11 bases of the junction left unmatched.

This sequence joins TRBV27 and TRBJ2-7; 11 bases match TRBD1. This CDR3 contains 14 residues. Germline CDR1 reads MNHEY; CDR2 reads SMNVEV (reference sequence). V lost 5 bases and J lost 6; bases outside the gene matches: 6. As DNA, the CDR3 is TGTGCCAGCAGTGGACCGGGACAGGGGGGCGAGCAGTACTTC. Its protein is CASSGPGQGGEQYF.

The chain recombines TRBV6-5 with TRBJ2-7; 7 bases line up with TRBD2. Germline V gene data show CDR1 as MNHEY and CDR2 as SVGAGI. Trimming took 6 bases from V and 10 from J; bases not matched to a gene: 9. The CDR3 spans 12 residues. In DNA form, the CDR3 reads TGTGCCAGCAGCCAAGGAGGGAGGGTTCAGTACTTC. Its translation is CASSQGGRVQYF.

The CDR3 reads CASSLVGREDYEQYF. The CDR3 DNA reads TGTGCCAGCAGCTTGGTTGGGCGGGAGGACTACGAGCAGTACTTC. The chain combines TRBV5-6 with TRBJ2-7; 8 bases match TRBD2. CDR3 size: 15 residues. The junction had 5 bases not matched to a gene; V was cut back by 0 bases and J by 3 bases. The germline V gene encodes CDR1 SGHDT and CDR2 YYEEEE.

The CDR3 sequence: CASSFNSNQPQHF. The CDR3 DNA follows: TGTGCCAGCAGTTTCAATAGCAATCAGCCCCAGCATTTT. This sequence joins TRBV12-3 or TRBV12-4 and TRBJ1-5; D remains ambiguous. CDR3 length equals 13 residues. Trimming removed 3 bases from V and 0 bases from J, with 3 bases in between.

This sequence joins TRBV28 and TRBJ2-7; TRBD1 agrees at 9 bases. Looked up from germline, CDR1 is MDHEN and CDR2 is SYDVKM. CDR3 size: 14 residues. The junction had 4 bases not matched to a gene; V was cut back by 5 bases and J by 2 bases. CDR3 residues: CASSGQGSTYEQYF. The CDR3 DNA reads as TGTGCCAGCAGTGGACAGGGGTCTACCTACGAGCAGTACTTC. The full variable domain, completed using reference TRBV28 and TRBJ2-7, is DVKVTQSSRYLVKRTGEKVFLECVQDMDHENMFWYRQDPGLGLRLIYFSYDVKMKEKGDIPEGYSVSREKKERFSLILESASTNQTSMYLCASSGQGSTYEQYFGPGTRLTVT.

The CDR3 region has the DNA TGTGCCAGCAGTTTACGAGGGCAAGCTTTCTTT. It specifies CASSLRGQAFF. The chain has TRBV28 and TRBJ1-1; D is unclear. V was pared by 2 bases and J by 9 bases, with 7 bases between. The CDR3 has 11 residues. Per the germline V gene, CDR1 is MDHEN and CDR2 is SYDVKM.

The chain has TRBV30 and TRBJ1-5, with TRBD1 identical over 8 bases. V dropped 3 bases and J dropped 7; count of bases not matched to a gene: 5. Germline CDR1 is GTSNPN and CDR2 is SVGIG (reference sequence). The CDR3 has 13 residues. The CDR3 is CAWSAGGGQPQHF. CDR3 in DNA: TGTGCCTGGAGCGCAGGGGGCGGGCAGCCCCAGCATTTT.

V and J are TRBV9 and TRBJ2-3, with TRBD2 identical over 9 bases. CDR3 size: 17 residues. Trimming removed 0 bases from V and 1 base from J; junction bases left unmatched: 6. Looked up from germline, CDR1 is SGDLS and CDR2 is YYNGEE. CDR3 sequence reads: CASSVESSGSGTDTQYF. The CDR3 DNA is TGTGCCAGCAGCGTAGAGAGTAGCGGGAGTGGCACAGATACGCAGTATTTT. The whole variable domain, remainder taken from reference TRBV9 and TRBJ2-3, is DSGVTQTPKHLITATGQRVTLRCSPRSGDLSVYWYQQSLDQGLQFLIQYYNGEERAKGNILERFSAQQFPDLHSELNLSSLELGDSALYFCASSVESSGSGTDTQYFGPGTRLTVL.

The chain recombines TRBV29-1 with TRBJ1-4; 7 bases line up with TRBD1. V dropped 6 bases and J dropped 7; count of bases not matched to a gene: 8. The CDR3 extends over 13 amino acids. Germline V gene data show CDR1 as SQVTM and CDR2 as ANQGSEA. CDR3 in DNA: TGCAGCGTGCGGACTTCAGGGGGTGAAAAACTGTTTTTT. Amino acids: CSVRTSGGEKLFF. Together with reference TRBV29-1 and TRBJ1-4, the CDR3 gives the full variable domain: SAVISQKPSRDICQRGTSLTIQCQVDSQVTMMFWYRQQPGQSLTLIATANQGSEATYESGFVIDKFPISRPNLTFSTLTVSNMSPEDSSIYLCSVRTSGGEKLFFGSGTQLSVL.

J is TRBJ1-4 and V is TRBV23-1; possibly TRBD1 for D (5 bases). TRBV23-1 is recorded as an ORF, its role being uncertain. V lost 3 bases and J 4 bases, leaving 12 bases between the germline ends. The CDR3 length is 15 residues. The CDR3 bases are TGCGCCAGCAGTCACCGGGGGACCGGTAATGAAAAACTGTTTTTT. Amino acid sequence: CASSHRGTGNEKLFF.

The CDR3 sequence is CASSPRTDTGTDTQYF. The DNA for the CDR3 is TGCGCCAGCAGCCCCCGGACAGATACCGGCACAGATACGCAGTATTTT. This chain connects TRBV5-1 to TRBJ2-3, with D maybe TRBD1 (6 bases). Trimming took 4 bases from V and 1 from J, leaving 16 bases between them. Germline lookup yields CDR1 SGHRS and CDR2 YFSETQ. CDR3 length: 16 amino acids.